These 32 T cell receptor beta chains were sequenced from one sample in a study of spatial heterogeneity in lung cancer (dated by TCRdb to between 2019 and 2020). The library came from 5' RACE. Sequencing instrument: NextSeq 500. TCRdb reworked the public reads: Q25 trimming with fastp, MiXCR clone assembly, productive beta chains retained. For every CDR3 protein sequence, its rows merge into one entry that carries the most common genes and DNA. This sample gives some 11,000 distinct CDR3 sequences in total; 3.7% of them show up just once. The ten largest account for 52% of the sample. The sample's time point label is to be understood as: sample taken at primary tumor resection. This material consisted of PBMCs, taken at surgery. The receptors come from a female donor with early-stage non-small cell lung cancer.

This clonotype has a count of ten or more. V is TRBV6-2 or TRBV6-3 and J is TRBJ1-1; D is ambiguous. Trimming removed 6 bases from V and 1 base from J, with 9 bases in between. CDR3 length: 13 amino acids. CDR1 is MNHEY, CDR2 SVGEGT, per germline. CDR3 nucleotide sequence: TGTGCCAGCAGCCCCGAGGCGAACACTGAAGCTTTCTTT. Translated, it gives CASSPEANTEAFF.

This clonotype has a count of ten or more. This chain joins TRBV12-3 or TRBV12-4 and TRBJ1-4; D uncertain. V was shortened by 7 bases and J by 4 bases, with 13 bases between the two germline ends. The CDR3 has 14 amino acids. For the CDR3, the DNA is TGTGCCAGCAAGTCACCCGGGGTTAATGAAAAACTGTTTTTT. Protein product: CASKSPGVNEKLFF.

This clonotype was detected many times. J is TRBJ2-2 and V is TRBV29-1; D is ambiguous. The V and J ends lost 4 bases and 4 bases respectively, with 10 bases between them. Per the germline V gene, CDR1 is SQVTM and CDR2 is ANQGSEA. The CDR3 spans 13 residues. The CDR3 sequence is CSVVELSTGELFF. CDR3 coding DNA: TGCAGCGTTGTTGAGCTAAGCACCGGGGAGCTGTTTTTT.

This clonotype was recorded many times. The chain carries TRBV18 and TRBJ2-1; D could derive from TRBD1 or TRBD2 (5 bases each). Between the trimmed V and J ends, which lost 1 base and 7 bases, there was a span of 17 bases. Germline V gene data show CDR1 as KGHSH and CDR2 as LQKENI. This CDR3 has 16 amino acids. The CDR3 sequence is CASSPQQGTRRNEQFF. CDR3 coding DNA: TGTGCCAGCTCACCACAACAAGGGACCCGGAGGAATGAGCAGTTCTTC.

The rearrangement joins TRBV29-1 to TRBJ2-7, with TRBD1 matching over 9 bases. This CDR3 region has 12 residues. The junction had 5 bases not matched to a gene; V was cut back by 6 bases and J by 5 bases. Germline loops: CDR1 SQVTM, CDR2 ANQGSEA. The CDR3, as DNA: TGCAGCGTGAGGACAGGGGAGGACGAGCAGTACGTC. It yields the protein CSVRTGEDEQYV.

This clonotype has at least ten counts. The J gene is TRBJ1-2, the V gene TRBV12-3 or TRBV12-4; tentative D call: TRBD1 (5 bases). Trimming cost V 7 bases and J 4 bases, with 10 bases left between them. The CDR3 has 12 amino acids. This chain's CDR3 is CASTRGIYGYTF. CDR3 in DNA: TGTGCCAGCACCCGGGGGATCTATGGCTACACCTTC.

This clonotype was picked up many times. The genes are TRBV6-1 and TRBJ1-3; D perhaps matches TRBD1 (6 bases). Trimming left V 1 base short and J 0 bases short, with 7 bases between. Germline values: CDR1 MNHNS, CDR2 SASEGT. The length of the CDR3 is 15 residues. As DNA, the CDR3 is TGTGCCAGCAGTGAAGTCAGGGGCTCTGGAAACACCATATATTTT. Residues: CASSEVRGSGNTIYF.

This clonotype was picked up many times. J is TRBJ2-7 and V is TRBV5-8; TRBD2 aligns across 7 bases. Germline CDR1 is SGHTS and CDR2 is YDEGEE. V was clipped by 4 bases and J by 6 bases; unmatched bases: 16. The CDR3 has 16 amino acids. CDR3 nucleotides: TGTGCCAGCAGCCAGTCTCCGGGGGGTTATGTTAGCGAGCAGTACTTC. Translating gives CASSQSPGGYVSEQYF.

Many counts were recorded for this clonotype. CDR3: CASSSQVWGETQYF. The DNA of the CDR3 is TGTGCCAGCAGCTCACAGGTTTGGGGAGAGACCCAGTACTTC. The chain couples TRBV7-9 to TRBJ2-5, with D possibly matching TRBD1 (5 bases). The CDR3 length is 14 residues. Trimming left V 4 bases short and J 4 bases short, with 13 bases between. Per the germline V gene, CDR1 is SEHNR and CDR2 is FQNEAQ (reference sequence).

This clonotype was detected ten times or more. The chain recombines TRBV7-2 with TRBJ1-5; TRBD1 might be the D (5 bases). Per the germline V gene, CDR1 is SGHTA and CDR2 is FQGNSA. There are 12 residues in the CDR3. The V gene lost 7 bases and the J gene lost 4 bases, with 8 bases spanning the gap. CDR3 sequence (DNA): TGTGCCAGCACGGAGGGGAATCAGCCCCAGCATTTT. Translation gives CASTEGNQPQHF.

This clonotype was counted many times. The chain couples TRBV3-1 to TRBJ1-1, with D unresolved. The CDR3 is 17 residues long. Germline V gene lookup returns CDR1 LGHDT and CDR2 YNNKEL (reference sequence). V was pared by 4 bases and J by 0 bases, with 18 bases between. In DNA, the CDR3 is TGTGCCAGCAGCCGCCAGGTGGCGGGAAACATGAACACTGAAGCTTTCTTT. Its protein is CASSRQVAGNMNTEAFF.

This clonotype came up many times. The chain carries TRBV20-1 and TRBJ2-5; D remains unclear. The CDR3 contains 13 residues. Per the germline V gene, CDR1 is DFQATT and CDR2 is SNEGSKA (reference sequence). V lost 1 base to trimming and J lost 4 bases, with 10 bases between them. The CDR3 protein is CSARGSRGETQYF. In DNA form, the CDR3 reads TGCAGTGCTAGAGGGTCCCGCGGAGAGACCCAGTACTTC.

V usage is TRBV6-6 and J usage is TRBJ2-1, with TRBD2 identical over 8 bases. The CDR3 is made up of 17 amino acids. The germline gives CDR1 MNHNY, CDR2 SVGAGI (reference sequence). V dropped 5 bases and J dropped 6; count of bases not matched to a gene: 15. The chain's CDR3 is CASSHPFGREDRNEQFF. CDR3 nucleotide sequence: TGTGCCAGCAGTCACCCGTTCGGGCGGGAGGACCGCAATGAGCAGTTCTTC.

Many counts were recorded for this clonotype. This chain joins TRBV5-1 and TRBJ2-1, with D tentatively TRBD2 (6 bases). Germline loops: CDR1 SGHRS, CDR2 YFSETQ. Trimming stripped 0 bases from V and 6 bases from J, with 16 bases between. The length of the CDR3 is 16 residues. CDR3 in DNA: TGCGCCAGCAGCTTGGGGGGACCCGCGGGGACCAATGAGCAGTTCTTC. It encodes CASSLGGPAGTNEQFF. The variable domain in full, with the rest retrieved from reference TRBV5-1 and TRBJ2-1, is KAGVTQTPRYLIKTRGQQVTLSCSPISGHRSVSWYQQTPGQGLQFLFEYFSETQRNKGNFPGRFSGRQFSNSRSEMNVSTLELGDSALYLCASSLGGPAGTNEQFFGPGTRLTVL.

This clonotype was seen repeatedly, ten times or more. V gene TRBV12-3 or TRBV12-4 combines with J gene TRBJ2-5; D is possibly TRBD2 (5 bases). V lost 3 bases, J lost 9 bases, and 11 bases lay in between. The CDR3 contains 12 residues. Here the CDR3 DNA reads TGTGCCAGCAGTTTCCCTGGACTGGCCCAGTACTTC. Translating gives CASSFPGLAQYF.

This clonotype was seen at least ten times. The rearrangement links TRBV28 to TRBJ2-7, with D possibly being TRBD2 (7 bases). The V end lost 5 bases, the J end lost 3 bases, and 20 bases lay between the germline ends. CDR1 and CDR2 from the germline V gene are MDHEN and SYDVKM. The CDR3 sequence is 16 residues long. CDR3 nucleotide sequence: TGTGCCAGCAGTCCGGGGGCACGGGAGGCGGACTACGAGCAGTACTTC. Translated: CASSPGAREADYEQYF.

This clonotype was counted many times. The CDR3, as DNA: TGTGCCAGCAGTTCCCTCGGGACGGCCAGGGAAAAACTGTTTTTT. It codes for CASSSLGTAREKLFF. The chain has TRBV28 and TRBJ1-4; a weak D match, TRBD1 (5 bases). The CDR3 is 15 amino acids. V shed 4 bases and J shed 8 bases, with 17 bases lying between them. CDR1 MDHEN and CDR2 SYDVKM come from the germline V gene.

There are many counts of this clonotype. The V and J genes are TRBV10-3 and TRBJ2-2; 9 positions agree with TRBD1. Germline V gives CDR1 ENHRY, CDR2 SYGVKD. With V trimmed by 3 bases and J by 3 bases, 5 bases remained unmatched. This CDR3 is 16 amino acids long. The CDR3 loop reads CAISDSGQGYTGELFF. The CDR3 DNA reads TGTGCCATCAGTGATTCGGGACAGGGTTACACCGGGGAGCTGTTTTTT.

The genes are TRBV12-3 or TRBV12-4 and TRBJ2-3; the match to TRBD2 covers 13 bases. Trimming took 1 base from V and 0 from J; bases not matched to a gene: 4. The CDR3 runs 18 residues. In DNA, the CDR3 is TGTGCCAGCAGTTTAGTCCGGACTAGCGGGGGAAGCACAGATACGCAGTATTTT. Translated, it gives CASSLVRTSGGSTDTQYF.

This clonotype was observed many times. V usage is TRBV7-2 and J usage is TRBJ2-1; TRBD2 aligns across 7 bases. The CDR3 spans 14 residues. Trimming cost V 1 base and J 4 bases; bases outside gene matches: 1. In germline, CDR1 is SGHTA, CDR2 FQGNSA. Here the CDR3 reads CASSLGREYNEQFF. The CDR3 coding sequence is TGTGCCAGCAGCTTAGGGCGGGAGTACAATGAGCAGTTCTTC.

This clonotype was picked up many times. CDR3 amino acids: CSVEDRVYNEQFF. In nucleotides, the CDR3 is TGCAGCGTTGAAGATAGGGTCTACAATGAGCAGTTCTTC. This chain joins TRBV29-1 and TRBJ2-1; D not certain. CDR1 and CDR2 from the germline V gene are SQVTM and ANQGSEA. The V end was cut by 0 bases, the J end by 3 bases, with 6 bases between. This CDR3 has 13 amino acids.

The V and J genes are TRBV20-1 and TRBJ1-2; D gene uncertain. The CDR3 covers 14 residues. The germline CDR1 and CDR2 sequences are DFQATT and SNEGSKA (reference sequence). The V end lost 6 bases, the J end lost 5 bases, and 19 bases lay between the germline ends. In DNA form, the CDR3 reads TGCAGTGCCAAGCCAACGGGCCGCCCGTATGGCTACACCTTC. As protein: CSAKPTGRPYGYTF.

This clonotype was picked up many times. The rearrangement joins TRBV2 to TRBJ2-1; 9 nucleotides agree with TRBD1. The germline V gene has CDR1 SNHLY and CDR2 FYNNEI. Trimming at V came to 2 bases and at J to 4 bases, leaving 3 bases not matched to a gene. The length of the CDR3 is 15 residues. This CDR3 reads CASSERDRAYNEQFF. Written as DNA, the CDR3 is TGTGCCAGCAGTGAAAGGGACAGGGCGTACAATGAGCAGTTCTTC.

In its sample, this clonotype was seen many times. V gene TRBV5-6 combines with J gene TRBJ2-1; 13 bases map to TRBD2. The V gene's germline CDR1 is SGHDT and CDR2 YYEEEE. The CDR3 loop spans 15 amino acids. Trimming took 4 bases from V and 6 from J; bases not matched to a gene: 4. The CDR3 DNA reads as TGTGCCAGCAGCGCGCGGACTAGCGGGGGCAATGAGCAGTTCTTC. This sequence encodes CASSARTSGGNEQFF.

The chain is built from TRBV28 and TRBJ1-5; no clear D gene. Germline V gene lookup returns CDR1 MDHEN and CDR2 SYDVKM. The V end was cut by 2 bases, the J end by 3 bases, with 8 bases between. This CDR3 has 14 amino acids. The CDR3 coding sequence is TGTGCCAGCAGTTTAATCAGACTCAATCAGCCCCAGCATTTT. Translating it yields CASSLIRLNQPQHF.

This clonotype was detected ten times or more. The chain links TRBV28 to TRBJ1-4; no clear D. The CDR3 is 15 amino acids. Per the germline V gene, CDR1 is MDHEN and CDR2 is SYDVKM. Between the trimmed V and J ends, which lost 6 bases and 3 bases, there was a span of 14 bases. The CDR3 nucleotides read TGTGCCAGCAGGGTCCCCTATTCAGCTAATGAAAAACTGTTTTTT. Translating gives CASRVPYSANEKLFF.

This clonotype was picked up many times. The chain uses TRBV9 and TRBJ1-6, with D unresolved. Germline CDR1 SGDLS, CDR2 YYNGEE. Between the trimmed V and J ends, which lost 4 bases and 10 bases, there was a span of 15 bases. This CDR3 has 14 residues. The CDR3 loop reads CASSRTDAASPLHF. Written as DNA, the CDR3 is TGTGCCAGCAGCCGTACGGACGCTGCCTCACCCCTCCACTTT. Drawing the rest from reference TRBV9 and TRBJ1-6, the complete variable domain is DSGVTQTPKHLITATGQRVTLRCSPRSGDLSVYWYQQSLDQGLQFLIQYYNGEERAKGNILERFSAQQFPDLHSELNLSSLELGDSALYFCASSRTDAASPLHFGNGTRLTVT.

The J gene is TRBJ2-1, the V gene TRBV20-1; D tentatively reads TRBD1 or TRBD2 (6 bases each). V shed 1 base and J shed 2 bases, with 12 bases lying between them. Germline CDR1 reads DFQATT; CDR2 reads SNEGSKA (reference sequence). The CDR3 loop spans 15 amino acids. The DNA of the CDR3 is TGCAGTGCTAGAGGGGGGGCGACCGCCTACAATGAGCAGTTCTTC. Its protein product is CSARGGATAYNEQFF.

This clonotype was observed at least ten times. The V call is TRBV28, the J call TRBJ2-7, with D possibly being TRBD1 (6 bases). The CDR3 length is 12 residues. Germline assignment: CDR1 MDHEN and CDR2 SYDVKM. V lost 7 bases and J lost 6, with 13 bases in between. CDR3 residues: CASKITGTEQYF. In nucleotides, the CDR3 is TGTGCCAGCAAGATAACAGGGACCGAGCAGTACTTC.

This clonotype was observed many times. The CDR3 DNA is TGTGCCAGCAGAGAAACAGACAGGTACACCGGGGAGCTGTTTTTT. Protein: CASRETDRYTGELFF. J is TRBJ2-2 and V is TRBV9; tentative D call: TRBD1 (6 bases). The V end was cut by 5 bases, the J end by 3 bases, with 14 bases between. The length of the CDR3 is 15 residues. Germline V CDR1 and CDR2: SGDLS, YYNGEE.

This clonotype was observed at least ten times. The chain joins TRBV20-1 to TRBJ2-3, with D possibly being TRBD2 (7 bases). The CDR3 is 14 amino acids. Germline V gives CDR1 DFQATT, CDR2 SNEGSKA (reference sequence). Trimming shortened V by 3 bases and J by 1 base, and 11 bases separated the two germline ends. Here the CDR3 reads CSASRGARTDTQYF. Here the CDR3 DNA reads TGCAGTGCTAGCCGGGGGGCCCGCACAGATACGCAGTATTTT.

This clonotype was counted at least ten times. The chain couples TRBV28 to TRBJ1-5, with unresolved D. CDR1 and CDR2 (germline): MDHEN, SYDVKM. Trimming stripped 6 bases from V and 7 bases from J, with 10 bases between. The CDR3 runs 12 residues. In nucleotides, the CDR3 is TGTGCCAGCAGCGCGACCAGACAGCCCCAGCATTTT. Translating it yields CASSATRQPQHF.